The next 9 T cell receptor beta chains were all read from a single sample in a study of identical twins (TCRdb year 2016). Library method: 5' RACE. Sequencing took place on an Illumina HiSeq 2000. TCRdb itself trimmed the public reads at Q25 with fastp, ran MiXCR and retained productive beta chains. Each record represents a unique CDR3 protein, reported with the most common genes and DNA among its rows. The sample table contains approximately 590,000 distinct CDR3 sequences; only one count was recorded for over 8.5% of them. Around 3.1% of the sample is held by the ten biggest clonotypes. The sample was also linked to a second study, of yellow fever vaccine responses in identical twins.

Sequencing input: PBMCs. Receptors were obtained from a woman aged 18-35 years in good health.

V and J are TRBV2 and TRBJ1-5; D is unresolved. Germline V gives CDR1 SNHLY, CDR2 FYNNEI. V lost 5 bases and J 0 bases, leaving 11 bases between the germline ends. The CDR3 covers 15 residues. This chain's CDR3 is CASSLTWLSNQPQHF. The CDR3, as DNA: TGTGCCAGCAGTCTAACGTGGCTTAGCAATCAGCCCCAGCATTTT.

As DNA, the CDR3 is TGTGCCAGCAGCCCCCGAGGGGGCTATGGCTACACCTTC. Translated: CASSPRGGYGYTF. The V call is TRBV7-2, the J call TRBJ1-2; a possible D gene is TRBD1 (6 bases). CDR1 is SGHTA, CDR2 FQGNSA, per germline. CDR3 size: 13 residues. With 5 bases removed from V and 4 bases from J, the gap between germline ends came to 11 bases.

There are a few counts of this clonotype. V and J are TRBV7-8 and TRBJ2-1; possibly TRBD1 or TRBD2 for D (6 bases each). V lost 5 bases and J lost 4, with 15 bases in between. This CDR3 is 15 amino acids long. Germline V gene lookup returns CDR1 SGHVS and CDR2 FQNEAQ. The CDR3 spells CASSRGTLVYNEQFF. CDR3 sequence (DNA): TGTGCCAGCAGCCGCGGGACACTCGTATACAATGAGCAGTTCTTC.

This clonotype was counted a few times. This rearrangement joins TRBV25-1 to TRBJ2-3; D may be TRBD1 (6 bases). The CDR3 consists of 13 residues. CDR1 is MGHDK, CDR2 SYGVNS, per germline. V was shortened by 5 bases and J by 6 bases, with 12 bases between the two germline ends. CDR3 sequence (DNA): TGTGCCAGCAGTCAGGGGTATGGGGATACGCAGTATTTT. Translation gives CASSQGYGDTQYF.

This clonotype was counted only a few times. The chain combines TRBV27 with TRBJ1-5; D perhaps matches TRBD1 (5 bases). Germline V gene data show CDR1 as MNHEY and CDR2 as SMNVEV (reference sequence). V was trimmed by 5 bases and J by 0 bases, leaving 14 bases between them. There are 16 residues in the CDR3. CDR3: CASSPGTGRSNQPQHF. The CDR3 DNA reads as TGTGCCAGCAGTCCGGGGACGGGCCGTAGCAATCAGCCCCAGCATTTT.

This clonotype has a handful of counts. V and J are TRBV7-2 and TRBJ2-1; unclear D gene. V dropped 5 bases and J dropped 0 bases, with 17 bases sitting between them. This CDR3 region has 17 residues. Germline V CDR1 and CDR2: SGHTA, FQGNSA. The CDR3 nucleotides read TGTGCCAGCAGCCTCCTTCCTGCGGCTAGCTCCTACAATGAGCAGTTCTTC. Residues: CASSLLPAASSYNEQFF. Based on the CDR3 plus reference TRBV7-2 and TRBJ2-1, the full variable domain is GAGVSQSPSNKVTEKGKDVELRCDPISGHTALYWYRQSLGQGLEFLIYFQGNSAPDKSGLPSDRFSAERTGGSVSTLTIQRTQQEDSAVYLCASSLLPAASSYNEQFFGPGTRLTVL.

This clonotype has at least ten counts. The gene calls are TRBV3-1 and TRBJ2-7, with D hard to call. The CDR3 has 14 residues. Looked up from germline, CDR1 is LGHDT and CDR2 is YNNKEL (reference sequence). Trimming took off 1 base at V and 10 bases at J, with 17 bases between the two ends. This chain's CDR3 is CASSQVGLGDKQYF. CDR3 DNA: TGTGCCAGCAGCCAAGTAGGTCTAGGCGACAAACAGTACTTC.

At least ten counts were recorded for this clonotype. The CDR3 nucleotides are TGCAGTGCCTCCACCTCTCTAGCGGGAGACCCAGATACGCAGTATTTT. As protein: CSASTSLAGDPDTQYF. The chain joins TRBV20-1 to TRBJ2-3; 10 bases line up with TRBD2. Trimming took 6 bases from V and 4 from J; bases not matched to a gene: 13. CDR1 is DFQATT, CDR2 SNEGSKA, per germline (reference sequence). The CDR3 has 16 amino acids.

This clonotype occurred many times. The chain links TRBV20-1 to TRBJ1-1; TRBD1 agrees at 8 bases. The CDR3 is made up of 13 amino acids. The V segment lost 7 bases and the J segment 2 bases; nucleotides outside the gene matches: 6. Germline V gene lookup returns CDR1 DFQATT and CDR2 SNEGSKA (reference sequence). The CDR3 loop is CSGPQGGNTEAFF. The CDR3 region has the DNA TGCAGTGGTCCACAGGGGGGTAACACTGAAGCTTTCTTT.